The 21 T cell receptor beta chains presented below share a single source sample, sequenced in a study of blood T cell repertoires in COVID-19. Clones were read by immunoSEQ multiplex PCR, and TCRdb kept only the in-frame ones, dropping some. This sample has fewer than 200,000 clones; over 80% occur once, and the top ten carry under 10%. Sequenced: peripheral blood. The source is a woman in her 70s with COVID-19, enrolled during active disease.

Details on this clone: The sample has other DNA sequences that encode this CDR3 too. The gene calls are TRBV7-8 and TRBJ2-3; 7 bases fit TRBD2. The junction had 2 bases not matched to a gene; V was cut back by 1 base and J by 4 bases. The CDR3 spans 14 residues. Per germline, CDR1 SGHVS and CDR2 FQNEAQ. CDR3 region: CASSLGGSADTQYF. The CDR3 DNA sequence: TGTGCCAGCAGCTTAGGCGGGAGCGCAGATACGCAGTATTTT.

The V call is TRBV28, the J call TRBJ2-7, with 10 bases lining up with TRBD1. Per germline, CDR1 MDHEN and CDR2 SYDVKM. Trimming removed 7 bases from V and 4 bases from J; junction bases left unmatched: 7. The CDR3 contains 14 residues. CDR3 region: CASIRPGQGYEQYF. The DNA for the CDR3 is TGTGCCAGCATCAGACCGGGACAGGGGTACGAGCAGTACTTC.

V is TRBV6-4 and J is TRBJ2-5, with D perhaps matching TRBD1 (5 bases). Germline V gene lookup returns CDR1 MRHNA and CDR2 SNTAGT. CDR3 length equals 15 residues. The V and J ends lost 6 bases and 4 bases respectively, with 18 bases between them. The CDR3: CASSPYKGNVETQYF. The CDR3 DNA reads TGTGCCAGCAGCCCTTACAAGGGGAATGTAGAGACCCAGTACTTC.

The J gene is TRBJ1-1, the V gene TRBV18; 7 nucleotides align to TRBD1. The V gene end was trimmed by 6 bases and the J gene end by 5 bases; junction bases not matched to a gene: 6. CDR1 and CDR2 from the germline V gene are KGHSH and LQKENI. This CDR3 region has 13 residues. Here the CDR3 reads CASSTTGLTEAFF. CDR3 sequence (DNA): TGTGCCAGCTCCACGACAGGGTTAACTGAAGCTTTCTTT.

The chain joins TRBV18 to TRBJ1-6, with 8 bases lining up with TRBD1. The V and J ends lost 3 bases and 5 bases, in that order; junction bases with no gene match: 3. The CDR3 has 15 residues. CDR1 is KGHSH, CDR2 LQKENI, per germline. CDR3 coding DNA: TGTGCCAGCTCACCTTTACAGGGGGATAATTCACCCCTCCACTTT. Its translation: CASSPLQGDNSPLHF.

The chain links TRBV27 to TRBJ1-1, with unresolved D. Trimming took 1 base from V and 3 from J, leaving 6 bases between them. CDR1 and CDR2 (germline): MNHEY, SMNVEV (reference sequence). The CDR3 is made up of 13 amino acids. CDR3 sequence reads: CASSLLRYTEAFF. CDR3 in DNA: TGTGCCAGCAGTTTATTGCGCTACACTGAAGCTTTCTTT.

The gene calls are TRBV18 and TRBJ1-1; a weak D match, TRBD1 (6 bases). The CDR3 consists of 14 residues. Germline V lookup: CDR1 KGHSH, CDR2 LQKENI. V was cut by 4 bases and J by 3 bases, with 12 bases left in between. The CDR3 region is CASSQQGSDTEAFF. DNA for the CDR3: TGTGCCAGCTCACAACAGGGAAGTGACACTGAAGCTTTCTTT.

The V and J genes are TRBV7-2 and TRBJ2-7; D perhaps matches TRBD2 (6 bases). Germline-derived CDR1 and CDR2 are SGHTA and FQGNSA. The CDR3 covers 15 residues. The V and J ends lost 4 bases and 4 bases respectively, with 17 bases between them. The CDR3 nucleotides read TGTGCCAGCAGCTCGCAGACTAGAGGCACTTACGAGCAGTACTTC. This codes for CASSSQTRGTYEQYF.

The chain employs TRBV6-5 and TRBJ2-1; 7 bases agree with TRBD2. V lost 4 bases, J lost 9 bases, and 12 bases stayed unmatched. The germline V gene has CDR1 MNHEY and CDR2 SVGAGI. CDR3 length: 15 amino acids. The CDR3 sequence is CASSFRRDYYSEQFF. CDR3 DNA sequence: TGTGCCAGCAGTTTCCGCCGGGACTACTATTCTGAGCAGTTCTTC.

The chain carries TRBV3-1 (or the pseudogene TRBV3-2) and TRBJ2-6, with TRBD1 matching over 7 bases. The CDR3 runs 14 residues. Germline lookup yields CDR1 LGHDT and CDR2 YNNKEL (reference sequence). Germline trimming cut 6 bases from V and 4 bases from J; bases unmatched to any gene: 3. The CDR3 loop is CASRTGTGANVLTF. In DNA, the CDR3 is TGTGCCAGCAGGACAGGGACAGGGGCCAACGTCCTGACTTTC.

CDR3 sequence reads: CASNKSPGTSTGELFF. CDR3 coding DNA: TGTGCCAGCAACAAAAGCCCGGGAACGAGCACCGGGGAGCTGTTTTTT. The chain uses TRBV9 and TRBJ2-2, with D perhaps matching TRBD2 (5 bases). The germline gives CDR1 SGDLS, CDR2 YYNGEE. Trimming stripped 6 bases from V and 4 bases from J, with 19 bases between. The CDR3 totals 16 residues. Supplemented by reference TRBV9 and TRBJ2-2, the full variable domain reads DSGVTQTPKHLITATGQRVTLRCSPRSGDLSVYWYQQSLDQGLQFLIQYYNGEERAKGNILERFSAQQFPDLHSELNLSSLELGDSALYFCASNKSPGTSTGELFFGEGSRLTVL.

The chain employs TRBV5-4 and TRBJ2-3; 12 bases align to TRBD2. The CDR3 length is 15 residues. From germline, CDR1 is SGHNT and CDR2 YYREEE (reference sequence). Unmatched junction bases numbered 0, after V lost 1 base and J lost 3 bases. CDR3 nucleotides: TGTGCCAGCAGCTTGCTAGCGGGAGGGACAGATACGCAGTATTTT. As protein: CASSLLAGGTDTQYF. The full variable domain, rest sourced from reference TRBV5-4 and TRBJ2-3, is ETGVTQSPTHLIKTRGQQVTLRCSSQSGHNTVSWYQQALGQGPQFIFQYYREEENGRGNFPPRFSGLQFPNYSSELNVNALELDDSALYLCASSLLAGGTDTQYFGPGTRLTVL.

Only a few counts were recorded for this clone. The chain couples TRBV25-1 to TRBJ2-2, with 7 nucleotides matching TRBD1. J lost 5 bases, V lost 4 bases, and 7 bases had no gene match. The CDR3 consists of 15 residues. Per the germline V gene, CDR1 is MGHDK and CDR2 is SYGVNS. CDR3 DNA sequence: TGTGCCAGCAGTGGGGGACAGCCGGGGACCGGGGAGCTGTTTTTT. This sequence encodes CASSGGQPGTGELFF. Combining the CDR3 with reference TRBV25-1 and TRBJ2-2 gives the whole variable domain EADIYQTPRYLVIGTGKKITLECSQTMGHDKMYWYQQDPGMELHLIHYSYGVNSTEKGDLSSESTVSRIRTEHFPLTLESARPSHTSQYLCASSGGQPGTGELFFGEGSRLTVL.

The chain uses TRBV19 and TRBJ2-1, with 8 bases identical to TRBD1. V was clipped by 5 bases and J by 9 bases; unmatched bases: 9. This CDR3 is built from 14 residues. CDR1 is LNHDA, CDR2 SQIVND, per germline (reference sequence). CDR3 nucleotides: TGTGCCAGTAGTGCCGGGACAGGTGGTCGTGAGCAGTTCTTC. Translating gives CASSAGTGGREQFF.

The chain has TRBV7-9 and TRBJ2-5; 11 nucleotides align to TRBD1. The CDR3 totals 16 residues. Losses at the gene ends were 4 bases for V and 1 base for J; bases not matched to a gene: 5. Germline CDR1 and CDR2: SEHNR and FQNEAQ (reference sequence). CDR3 protein: CASSSTGQGVQETQYF. CDR3 bases: TGTGCCAGCAGCTCAACGGGACAGGGGGTCCAAGAGACCCAGTACTTC.

This chain links TRBV7-2 with TRBJ2-1; D call uncertain. V gave up 3 bases and J gave up 6 bases, with 15 bases separating them. Germline V lookup: CDR1 SGHTA, CDR2 FQGNSA. This CDR3 contains 15 residues. The CDR3 DNA sequence: TGTGCCAGCAGCTTTGCTGCTAGAGTTGGCAATGAGCAGTTCTTC. It is translated as CASSFAARVGNEQFF.

The rearrangement joins TRBV6-5 to TRBJ2-3, with TRBD1 matching 7 bases. The germline CDR1 and CDR2 sequences are MNHEY and SVGAGI. The CDR3 runs to 16 residues. Germline trimming cut 0 bases from V and 6 bases from J; bases unmatched to any gene: 9. The CDR3 is CASSYSSRGLGDTQYF. The CDR3 coding sequence is TGTGCCAGCAGTTACTCAAGTAGGGGGCTGGGGGATACGCAGTATTTT.

This clone was detected once. The gene calls are TRBV19 and TRBJ1-6; D is ambiguous. The V gene lost 5 bases and the J gene lost 9 bases, with 23 bases spanning the gap. The CDR3 extends over 17 amino acids. CDR1 LNHDA and CDR2 SQIVND come from the germline V gene (reference sequence). CDR3 loop: CASSDATGVAVRSPLHF. The CDR3 DNA follows: TGTGCCAGTAGTGACGCAACTGGAGTGGCGGTCCGTTCACCCCTCCACTTT.

The V gene is TRBV24-1, the J gene TRBJ2-3; possible D gene TRBD1, 6 bases. Looked up from germline, CDR1 is KGHDR and CDR2 is SFDVKD. The CDR3 length is 14 residues. With 3 bases removed from V and 6 bases from J, the gap between germline ends came to 12 bases. The CDR3 coding sequence is TGTGCCACCAGTGATCCTTCAGGGGTGGATACGCAGTATTTT. Protein: CATSDPSGVDTQYF.

The V and J genes are TRBV19 and TRBJ2-7; 8 positions agree with TRBD2. Germline loops: CDR1 LNHDA, CDR2 SQIVND (reference sequence). The CDR3 sequence is 14 residues long. Trimming at V came to 3 bases and at J to 1 base, leaving 2 bases not matched to a gene. The DNA for the CDR3 is TGTGCCAGTAGTATCGGGGGGGATTCCTACGAGCAGTACTTC. Translating it yields CASSIGGDSYEQYF.

The V call is TRBV19, the J call TRBJ1-2; the D gene is possibly TRBD1 (6 bases). Trimming took 6 bases from V and 3 from J, leaving 11 bases between them. The length of the CDR3 is 13 residues. CDR1 LNHDA and CDR2 SQIVND come from the germline V gene (reference sequence). In DNA form, the CDR3 reads TGTGCCAGTAGGATCAGGGGTGACTATGGCTACACCTTC. Its protein product is CASRIRGDYGYTF.